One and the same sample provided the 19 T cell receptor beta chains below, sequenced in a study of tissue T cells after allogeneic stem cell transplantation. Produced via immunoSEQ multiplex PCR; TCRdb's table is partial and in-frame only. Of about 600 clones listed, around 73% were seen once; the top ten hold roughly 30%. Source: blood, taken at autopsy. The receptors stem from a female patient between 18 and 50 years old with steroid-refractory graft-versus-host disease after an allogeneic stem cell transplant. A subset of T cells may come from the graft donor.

The CDR3 bases are TGCGCCAGCAGTCCGGGACAGCCAGAACGGCAGTACTTC. It encodes CASSPGQPERQYF. J is TRBJ2-7 and V is TRBV10-2; TRBD1 matches 7 bases. The CDR3 has 13 amino acids. Looked up from germline, CDR1 is WSHSY and CDR2 is SAAADI. The V segment lost 5 bases and the J segment 9 bases; nucleotides outside the gene matches: 10.

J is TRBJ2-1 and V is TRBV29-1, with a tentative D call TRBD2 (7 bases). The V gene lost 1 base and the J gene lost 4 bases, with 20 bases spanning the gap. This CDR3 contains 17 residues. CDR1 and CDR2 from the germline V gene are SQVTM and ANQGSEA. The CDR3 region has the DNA TGCAGCGTTGAAGTGCGGGGGCGGGGTAACCGTTACAATGAGCAGTTCTTC. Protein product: CSVEVRGRGNRYNEQFF.

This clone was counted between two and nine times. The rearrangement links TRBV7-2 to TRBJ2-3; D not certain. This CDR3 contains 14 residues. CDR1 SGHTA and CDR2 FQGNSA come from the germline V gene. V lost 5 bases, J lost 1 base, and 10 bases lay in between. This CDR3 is CASSPWARTDTQYF. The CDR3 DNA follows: TGTGCCAGCAGCCCGTGGGCCCGCACAGATACGCAGTATTTT.

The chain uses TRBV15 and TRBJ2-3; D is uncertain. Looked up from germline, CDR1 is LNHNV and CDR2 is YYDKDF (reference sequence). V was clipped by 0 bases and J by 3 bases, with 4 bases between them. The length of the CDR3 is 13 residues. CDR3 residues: CATSRDSTDTQYF. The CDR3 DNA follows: TGTGCCACCAGCAGAGACTCAACAGATACGCAGTATTTT. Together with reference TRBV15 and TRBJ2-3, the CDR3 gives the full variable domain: DAMVIQNPRYQVTQFGKPVTLSCSQTLNHNVMYWYQQKSSQAPKLLFHYYDKDFNNEADTPDNFQSRRPNTSFCFLDIRSPGLGDTAMYLCATSRDSTDTQYFGPGTRLTVL.

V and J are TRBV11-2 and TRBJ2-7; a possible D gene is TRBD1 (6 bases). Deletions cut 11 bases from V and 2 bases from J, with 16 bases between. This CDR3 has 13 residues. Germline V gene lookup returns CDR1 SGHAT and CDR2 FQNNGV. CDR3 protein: CAFGLTGPYEQYF. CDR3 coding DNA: TGTGCCTTTGGGCTGACAGGTCCCTACGAGCAGTACTTC. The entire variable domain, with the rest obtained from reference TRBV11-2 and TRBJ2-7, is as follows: EAGVAQSPRYKIIEKRQSVAFWCNPISGHATLYWYQQILGQGPKLLIQFQNNGVVDDSQLPKDRFSAERLKGVDSTLKIQPAKLEDSAVYLCAFGLTGPYEQYFGPGTRLTVT.

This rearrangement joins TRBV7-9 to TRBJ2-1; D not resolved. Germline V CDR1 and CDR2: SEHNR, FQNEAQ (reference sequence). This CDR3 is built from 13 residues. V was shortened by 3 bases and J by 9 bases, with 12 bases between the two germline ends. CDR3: CASSFSNIGEQFF. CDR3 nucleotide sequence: TGTGCCAGCAGCTTCTCGAACATAGGTGAGCAGTTCTTC.

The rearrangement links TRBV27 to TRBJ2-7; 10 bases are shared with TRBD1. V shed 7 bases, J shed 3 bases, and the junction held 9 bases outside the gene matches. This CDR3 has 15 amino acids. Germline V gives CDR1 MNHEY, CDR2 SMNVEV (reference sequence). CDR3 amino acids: CASTRGQGSYYEQYF. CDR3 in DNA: TGTGCCAGCACCCGGGGACAGGGGAGTTACTACGAGCAGTACTTC.

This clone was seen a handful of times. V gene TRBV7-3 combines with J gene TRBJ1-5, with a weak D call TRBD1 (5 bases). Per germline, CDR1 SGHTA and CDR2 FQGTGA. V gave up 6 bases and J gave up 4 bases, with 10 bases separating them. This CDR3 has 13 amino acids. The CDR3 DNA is TGTGCCAGCAGTAGGGACGGAAATCAGCCCCAGCATTTT. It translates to CASSRDGNQPQHF.

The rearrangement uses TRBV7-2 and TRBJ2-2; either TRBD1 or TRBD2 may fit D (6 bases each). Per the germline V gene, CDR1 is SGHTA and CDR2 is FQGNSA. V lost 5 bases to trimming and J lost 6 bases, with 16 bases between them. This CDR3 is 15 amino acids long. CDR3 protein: CASSPRGWGAGELFF. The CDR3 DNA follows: TGTGCCAGCAGCCCCAGGGGTTGGGGGGCCGGGGAGCTGTTTTTT.

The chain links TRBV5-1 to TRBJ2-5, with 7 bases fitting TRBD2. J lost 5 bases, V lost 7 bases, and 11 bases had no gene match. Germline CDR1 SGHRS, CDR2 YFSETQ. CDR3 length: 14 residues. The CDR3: CASWTSTSAETQYF. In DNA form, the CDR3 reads TGCGCCAGCTGGACCAGTACTAGCGCGGAGACCCAGTACTTC.

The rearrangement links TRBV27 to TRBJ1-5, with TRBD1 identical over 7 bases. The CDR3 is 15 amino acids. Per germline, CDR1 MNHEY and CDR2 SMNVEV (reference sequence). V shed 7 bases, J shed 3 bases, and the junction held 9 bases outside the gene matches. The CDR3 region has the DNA TGTGCCAGCATGAGGGGGACAGTGAACAATCAGCCCCAGCATTTT. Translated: CASMRGTVNNQPQHF.

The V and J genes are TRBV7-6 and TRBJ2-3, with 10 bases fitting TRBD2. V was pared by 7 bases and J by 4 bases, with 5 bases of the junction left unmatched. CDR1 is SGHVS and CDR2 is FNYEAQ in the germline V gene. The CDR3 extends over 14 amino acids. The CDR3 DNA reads TGTGCCAGCAAGGGAGCGGGAGGGCCAGATACGCAGTATTTT. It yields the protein CASKGAGGPDTQYF.

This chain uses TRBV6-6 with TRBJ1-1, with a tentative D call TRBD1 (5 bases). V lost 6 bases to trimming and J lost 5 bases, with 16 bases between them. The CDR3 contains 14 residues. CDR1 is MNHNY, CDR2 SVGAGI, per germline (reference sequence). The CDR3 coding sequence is TGTGCCAGCAGGGCGTATGGCAGGGCAACTGAAGCTTTCTTT. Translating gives CASRAYGRATEAFF.

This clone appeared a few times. CDR3 amino acids: CASSEAPGPSTDTQYF. CDR3 nucleotide sequence: TGTGCCAGCAGTGAAGCTCCAGGACCGAGCACAGATACGCAGTATTTT. The chain uses TRBV2 and TRBJ2-3; no reliable D call. Germline V gene lookup returns CDR1 SNHLY and CDR2 FYNNEI. The length of the CDR3 is 16 residues. Trimming cost V 0 bases and J 0 bases, with 10 bases left between them.

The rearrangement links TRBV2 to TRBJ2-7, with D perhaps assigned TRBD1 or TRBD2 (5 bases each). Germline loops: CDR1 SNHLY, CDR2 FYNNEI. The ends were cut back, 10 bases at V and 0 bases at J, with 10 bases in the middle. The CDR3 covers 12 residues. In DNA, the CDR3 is TGTGCCACCGAGGGGCTCTCCTACGAGCAGTACTTC. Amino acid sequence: CATEGLSYEQYF.

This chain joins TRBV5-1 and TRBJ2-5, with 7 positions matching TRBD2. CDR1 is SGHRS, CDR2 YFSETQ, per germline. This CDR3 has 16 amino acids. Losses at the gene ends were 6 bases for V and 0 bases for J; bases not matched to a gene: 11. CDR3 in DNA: TGCGCCAGCAAGGAGGGAGGGACCGTGTACCAAGAGACCCAGTACTTC. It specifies CASKEGGTVYQETQYF.

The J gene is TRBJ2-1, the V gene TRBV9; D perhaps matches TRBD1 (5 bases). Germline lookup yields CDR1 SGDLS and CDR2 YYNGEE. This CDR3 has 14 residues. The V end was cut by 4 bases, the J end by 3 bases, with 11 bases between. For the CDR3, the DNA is TGTGCCAGCAGCCACGACAGTATCTACAATGAGCAGTTCTTC. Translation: CASSHDSIYNEQFF.

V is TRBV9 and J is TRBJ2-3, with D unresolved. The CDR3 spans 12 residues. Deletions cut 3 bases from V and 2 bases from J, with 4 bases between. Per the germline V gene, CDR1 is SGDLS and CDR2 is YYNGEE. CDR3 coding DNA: TGTGCCAGCAGCGAGAACACAGATACGCAGTATTTT. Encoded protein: CASSENTDTQYF.

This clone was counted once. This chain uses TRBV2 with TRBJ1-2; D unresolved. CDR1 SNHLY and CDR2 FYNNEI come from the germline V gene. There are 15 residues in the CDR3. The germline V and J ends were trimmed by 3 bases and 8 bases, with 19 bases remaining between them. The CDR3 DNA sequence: TGTGCCAGCAGTGAGATACCATCTGAGTCTCTAGGCTACACCTTC. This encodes CASSEIPSESLGYTF.